This is a list of T cell receptor beta chains from one sample in a study of radiotherapy plus CTLA-4 blockade in lung cancer. Profiling relied on immunoSEQ multiplex PCR, and the TCRdb table lists in-frame clones only, not all of them. The sample holds 81,000 or so clones, 84% seen once. This sample comprised peripheral blood, obtained from a patient treated with radiotherapy plus ipilimumab. The receptors shown here come from a human donor with non-small cell lung cancer who had stable disease on radiotherapy plus ipilimumab. Both conserved end residues are part of each CDR3. The D gene is left open where the match is weak. Size values are once, few and many counts, or a class for expanded clones, and some rows have none.

.	TRBV18	.	TRBJ2-2	TGTGCCAGCTCACCAAGACAGGACACCGGGGAGCTGTTTTTT	CASSPRQDTGELFF
.	TRBV28	.	TRBJ2-7	TGTGCCAGCAGTGTAACAGGGCGAGCCTCCTACGAGCAGTACTTC	CASSVTGRASYEQYF
.	TRBV6-5	TRBD1	TRBJ1-6	TGTGCCAGCAGTTATGGACAGGGGCGATCACCCCTCCACTTT	CASSYGQGRSPLHF
once	TRBV4-2	.	TRBJ2-7	TGTGCCAGCAGCCAAGTAATAGGGTCCTACGAGCAGTACTTC	CASSQVIGSYEQYF
.	TRBV18	.	TRBJ1-6	TGTGCCAGCTCCCAGACGGACTCCTATAATTCACCCCTCCACTTT	CASSQTDSYNSPLHF
.	TRBV6-5	.	TRBJ2-7	TGTGCCAGCAGTTACTCGATTTGGGGCGACGAGCAGTACTTC	CASSYSIWGDEQYF
once	TRBV30	.	TRBJ2-5	TGTGCCTGGAGTGTAAACAGAAAAGAGACCCAGTACTTC	CAWSVNRKETQYF
.	TRBV28	.	TRBJ2-5	TGTGCCAGCAGTCGACAGTTCCAAGAGACCCAGTACTTC	CASSRQFQETQYF
.	TRBV14	.	TRBJ2-7	TGTGCCAGCAGCCAACCCGGACAGACGACCTACGAGCAGTACTTC	CASSQPGQTTYEQYF
.	TRBV6-1	TRBD1	TRBJ1-5	TGTGCCAGCAGTGGGACGGGGGGACAGGGCAATCAGCCCCAGCATTTT	CASSGTGGQGNQPQHF
.	TRBV6-5	TRBD2	TRBJ2-3	TGTGCCAGCAGCTTAGCGGGGGTGCGCACAGATACGCAGTATTTT	CASSLAGVRTDTQYF
.	TRBV15	.	TRBJ2-5	TGTGCCACCAGCAGAGCATTCAGGGGAGGAGAGACCCAGTACTTC	CATSRAFRGGETQYF
.	TRBV30	.	TRBJ1-1	TGTGCCTGGATTAGGGGACAGAACACTGAAGCTTTCTTT	CAWIRGQNTEAFF
.	TRBV21-1	.	TRBJ2-5	TGTGCCAGCAGTAGCCCGAGACTGCGGGAGACCCAGTACTTC	CASSSPRLRETQYF
.	TRBV30	.	TRBJ1-6	TGTGCCTGGAGGCTACGGGGGATCCATAATTCACCCCTCCACTTT	CAWRLRGIHNSPLHF
.	TRBV6-6	.	TRBJ1-1	TGTGCCAGCAGTCACAGGGAGAGGAACACTGAAGCTTTCTTT	CASSHRERNTEAFF
few	TRBV7-9	.	TRBJ2-1	TGTGCCAGCAGCTTAGCGGGCCCCGACTACAATGAGCAGTTCTTC	CASSLAGPDYNEQFF
.	TRBV25-1	.	TRBJ2-3	TGTGCCAGCAAGGGGCAGCCCCAAGATACGCAGTATTTT	CASKGQPQDTQYF
.	TRBV1	.	TRBJ2-1	TGCACCAGCAGCCAAGGCCCTAGGACTAGCGGGAGGGCCATATACAATGAGCAGTTCTTC	CTSSQGPRTSGRAIYNEQFF
.	TRBV9	.	TRBJ1-5	TGTGCCAGCAGCCTCGGGGGCGGCAATCAGCCCCAGCATTTT	CASSLGGGNQPQHF
.	TRBV14	.	TRBJ2-5	TGTGCCAGCAGCCAGGGTCCGCAGACCCAGTACTTC	CASSQGPQTQYF
.	TRBV7-9	TRBD1	TRBJ1-1	TGTGCCAGCAGTTTGAAACAGGGGGCTGACACTGAAGCTTTCTTT	CASSLKQGADTEAFF
few	TRBV28	.	TRBJ2-5	TGTGCCAGCAGGCAGATCAGGGGCGGGGACCAAGAGACCCAGTACTTC	CASRQIRGGDQETQYF
.	TRBV12-1	.	TRBJ2-5	.	CASSFAPGTRGIETQYF
.	TRBV6-5	.	TRBJ2-6	TGTGCCAGCAGTTTACCTGGGGCTGGGGCCAACGTCCTGACTTTC	CASSLPGAGANVLTF
.	TRBV7-8	.	TRBJ1-1	TGTGCCAGCAGCTCAGCCGCTGGGGGGCGCGGAGCTTTCTTT	CASSSAAGGRGAFF
.	TRBV27	.	TRBJ1-1	TGTGCCAGCGGGTTCGGCGACACTGAAGCTTTCTTT	CASGFGDTEAFF
few	TRBV6-1	TRBD1	TRBJ1-6	TGTGCCAGCAGTGAAGCCCAGACAGGGGTGGCACCCCTCCACTTT	CASSEAQTGVAPLHF
.	TRBV28	.	TRBJ2-5	TGTGCCAGCCAGGGCTATAGCGCTAGGAGGGAGACCCAGTACTTC	CASQGYSARRETQYF
.	TRBV7-7	.	TRBJ1-4	TGTGCTAGCAGCCCTACAGGGACGGGGGAAAAACTGTTTTTT	CASSPTGTGEKLFF
.	TRBV7-2	.	TRBJ1-6	TGTGCCAGCAGCTTAGCGGGGGCCATATATAATTCACCCCTCCACTTT	CASSLAGAIYNSPLHF
.	TRBV6-1	TRBD1	TRBJ2-1	TGTGCCAGCTGGGACAGGGGGCAAAATGAGCAGTTCTTC	CASWDRGQNEQFF
.	TRBV28	TRBD1	TRBJ1-2	TGTGCCAGCAGTTTAACCGGCAAGGACAGGGCGGGCACCTTC	CASSLTGKDRAGTF
.	TRBV6-6	TRBD2	TRBJ2-7	TGTGCCAGCAGTTACACGAGCGGGAGCTCCTACGAGCAGTACTTC	CASSYTSGSSYEQYF
.	TRBV11-2	TRBD1	TRBJ2-7	TGTGCCAGCAGCACAGGGGACAGCTCCTACGAGCAGTACTTC	CASSTGDSSYEQYF
.	TRBV5-4	.	TRBJ1-1	TGTGCCAGCAGCTTCCCGAAAAACACTGAAGCTTTCTTT	CASSFPKNTEAFF
once	TRBV6-1	.	TRBJ1-4	TGTGCCAGCAGGAACCGGGAGCGTCATAATGAAAAACTGTTTTTT	CASRNRERHNEKLFF
.	TRBV10-3	.	TRBJ2-7	TGTGCCATCAGAGAGCGAACCGGAGCTGACTCCTACGAGCAGTACTTC	CAIRERTGADSYEQYF